Listed below are T cell receptor beta chains from one sample, sequenced in a study of blood T cell repertoires in COVID-19. Using immunoSEQ multiplex PCR, the repertoire was profiled, and TCRdb retains in-frame clones only, with some absent. The data hold some 230,000 clones, with 80% to 85% observed a single time. The sample comprised peripheral blood. Receptors originate from a woman older than 75 with COVID-19, enrolled during active disease. Each CDR3 is given without its conserved first and last residue. The D gene is left open where the match is weak. The size entry is marked missing in some rows and otherwise reads once, few, many or a size class.

d_call	clone_size	v_call	cdr3_aa
-	-	TRBV6-4	ATSRGRNTEAF
-	-	TRBV7-2	ASSLDFSGGTDTQY
TRBD1	few	TRBV2	ASSELGRTGAPPLH
TRBD1	few	TRBV5-1	ASGLTRTGGEQY
-	-	TRBV5-1	ASSLVPAGNTEAF
TRBD1	-	TRBV4-1	ASRQGENYEQY
-	-	TRBV30	AWSRGSAPGANVLT
-	-	TRBV5-1	ASQGSPTNEKLF
-	once	TRBV6-5	ASSRTVNTEAF
-	-	TRBV6-2/TRBV6-3	ASSYSRESNVEETQY
-	-	TRBV6-1	ASSETASGSNYGYT
-	-	TRBV19	ASSTTGGNTEAF
TRBD1	-	TRBV5-6	ASSLYQGVYGYT
TRBD2	-	TRBV5-1	ASRKGLAGESSYNEQF
TRBD1	-	TRBV19	ASSTGGVRQETQY
-	once	TRBV6-6	ASCRRAGVSYNEQF